The present T cell receptor (beta chain) was sequenced within a study of blood T cell repertoires in COVID-19. Study-level information: Some COVID-19 samples were acute and others convalescent; all came from the United States, Italy and Spain. T cells, B-cell-depleted T cells, or PBMCs provided the cDNA or gDNA that served as material.

Original analysis: Counts of nucleated cells, estimated from reference gene primer amplification, were obtained. This table comes from immunoSEQ multiplex PCR, and its TCRdb copy is limited to in-frame clones, with some not included. D and trimming come from the DNA, and the V and J calls and clone size come from that table. The sample yields approximately 71,000 clones, around 90% seen once. The germline V gene has CDR1 SGHRS and CDR2 YFSETQ. CDR3 length equals 13 residues. The V and J ends lost 3 bases and 7 bases respectively, with 10 bases between them. This receptor was identified in a human donor in a cohort sampled during active COVID-19. This rearrangement joins TRBV5-1 to TRBJ2-2, with a weak D call TRBD2 (6 bases). Sequenced input: peripheral blood. CDR3: CASSSASDGELFF. The CDR3 nucleotides are TGCGCCAGCAGCTCGGCTAGCGACGGGGAGCTGTTTTTT.